This T cell receptor (beta chain) was documented in a study of T-cell memory formation after mild COVID-19. TCRdb used MiXCR to reprocess the 5' RACE reads, holding one entry per CDR3 protein. The table includes about 430,000 distinct CDR3 sequences, roughly a quarter detected once. The CDR3 is 16 residues long. Unmatched junction bases numbered 5, after V lost 0 bases and J lost 3 bases. The germline gives CDR1 DFQATT, CDR2 SNEGSKA (reference sequence). Material: PBMCs or a T cell subset sorted from them (not recorded which). The J gene is TRBJ1-6, the V gene TRBV20-1; 7 bases are shared with TRBD1. The sequence came from an adult woman who had mild COVID-19 (a few samples of this study predate the infection). Cell type and time point are not known. CDR3 in amino acids: CSAREKGANYNSPLHF. The CDR3 region has the DNA TGCAGTGCTAGAGAAAAGGGGGCTAACTATAATTCACCCCTCCACTTT.